Sequencing of this T cell receptor beta chain was carried out in a study of graft-versus-host responses after intestinal transplantation. Study-level background: Anti-thymocyte globulin served as induction for all recipients, who then took tacrolimus and steroids for about 3 years. Study findings and constraints: GvH clones detected in recipient marrow included some appearing first in ileum or blood. Early post-transplant HvG declines showed an association with peak circulating GvH clone levels.

Profiling relied on immunoSEQ multiplex PCR, and the TCRdb table lists in-frame clones only, not all of them. Of about 84,000 clones in the sample, 75% to 95% were seen once. Trimming removed 1 base from V and 8 bases from J, with 9 bases in between. There are 14 residues in the CDR3. CDR1 and CDR2 (germline): SGHVS, FNYEAQ. On this clone: Its antigen is not identified.

The TCR originated in a human donor who was the organ donor for an intestinal transplant. The starting material was unstimulated CD4+ T cells sorted from spleen or lymph node cells, obtained before transplant. The chain links TRBV7-6 to TRBJ1-6; D perhaps matches TRBD1 (5 bases). Here the CDR3 DNA reads TGTGCCAGCAGCTTAGAGGGGCTCTATTCACCCCTCCACTTT. Amino acid sequence: CASSLEGLYSPLHF.